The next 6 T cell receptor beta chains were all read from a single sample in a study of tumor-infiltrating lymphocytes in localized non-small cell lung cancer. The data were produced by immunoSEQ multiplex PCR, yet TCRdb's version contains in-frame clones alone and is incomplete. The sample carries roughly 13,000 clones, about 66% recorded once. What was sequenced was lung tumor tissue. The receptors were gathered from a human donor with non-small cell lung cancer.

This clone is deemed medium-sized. The CDR3 nucleotides read TGTGCCAGTAGTGGGGTCTCCTCCTACGAGCAGTACTTC. The encoded protein is CASSGVSSYEQYF. This chain joins TRBV19 and TRBJ2-7; D uncertain. V gave up 5 bases and J gave up 0 bases, with 8 bases separating them. The CDR3 sequence is 13 residues long. Germline CDR1 and CDR2: LNHDA and SQIVND (reference sequence).

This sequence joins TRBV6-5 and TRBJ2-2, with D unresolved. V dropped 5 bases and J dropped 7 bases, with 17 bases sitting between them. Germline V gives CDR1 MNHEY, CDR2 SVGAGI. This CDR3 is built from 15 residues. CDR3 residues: CASSPNSRSRGELFF. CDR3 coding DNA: TGTGCCAGCAGTCCTAATAGTAGGTCACGCGGGGAGCTGTTTTTT.

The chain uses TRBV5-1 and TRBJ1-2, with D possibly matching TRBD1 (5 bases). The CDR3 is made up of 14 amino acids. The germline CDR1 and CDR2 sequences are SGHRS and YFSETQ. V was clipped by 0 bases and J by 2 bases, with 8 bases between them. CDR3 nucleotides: TGCGCCAGCAGCTTGGCCCCAGGGAACTATGGCTACACCTTC. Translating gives CASSLAPGNYGYTF.

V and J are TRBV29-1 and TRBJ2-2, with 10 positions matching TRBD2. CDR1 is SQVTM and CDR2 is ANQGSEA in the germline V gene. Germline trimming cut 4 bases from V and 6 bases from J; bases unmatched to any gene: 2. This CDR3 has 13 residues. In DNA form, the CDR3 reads TGCAGCGTTGGAGCGGGAGGGGCCGGGGAGCTGTTTTTT. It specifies CSVGAGGAGELFF.

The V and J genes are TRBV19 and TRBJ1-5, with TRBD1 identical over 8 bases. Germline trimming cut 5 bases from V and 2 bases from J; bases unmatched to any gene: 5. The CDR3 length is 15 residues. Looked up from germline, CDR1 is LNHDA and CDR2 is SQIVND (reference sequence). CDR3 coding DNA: TGTGCCAGTAGTCCAGGGGGCGAGGGCAATCAGCCCCAGCATTTT. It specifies CASSPGGEGNQPQHF. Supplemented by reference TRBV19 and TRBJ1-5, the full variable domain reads DGGITQSPKYLFRKEGQNVTLSCEQNLNHDAMYWYRQDPGQGLRLIYYSQIVNDFQKGDIAEGYSVSREKKESFPLTVTSAQKNPTAFYLCASSPGGEGNQPQHFGDGTRLSIL.

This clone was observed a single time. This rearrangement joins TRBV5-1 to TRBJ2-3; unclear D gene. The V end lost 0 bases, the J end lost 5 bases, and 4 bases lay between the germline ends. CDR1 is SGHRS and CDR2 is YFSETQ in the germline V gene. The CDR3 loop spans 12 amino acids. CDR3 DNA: TGCGCCAGCAGCTTGGGTAGAGATACGCAGTATTTT. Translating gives CASSLGRDTQYF.